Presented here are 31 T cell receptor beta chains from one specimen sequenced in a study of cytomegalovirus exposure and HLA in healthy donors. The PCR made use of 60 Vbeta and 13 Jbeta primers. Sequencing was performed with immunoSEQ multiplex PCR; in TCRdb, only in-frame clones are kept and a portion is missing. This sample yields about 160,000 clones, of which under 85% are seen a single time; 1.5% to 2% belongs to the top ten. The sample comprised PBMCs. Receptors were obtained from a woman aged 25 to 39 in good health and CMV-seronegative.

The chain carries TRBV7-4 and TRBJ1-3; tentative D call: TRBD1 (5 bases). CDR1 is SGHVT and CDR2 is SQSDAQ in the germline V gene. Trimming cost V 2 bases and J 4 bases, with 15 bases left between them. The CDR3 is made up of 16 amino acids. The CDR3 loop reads CASSLLFRVGGNTIYF. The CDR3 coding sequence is TGTGCCAGCAGCTTATTGTTCAGGGTCGGCGGAAACACCATATATTTT.

The CDR3 is CASSRQASNQPQHF. The DNA for the CDR3 is TGTGCCAGCAGCAGGCAGGCTAGCAATCAGCCCCAGCATTTT. The chain employs TRBV7-3 and TRBJ1-5; no firm D call. From germline, CDR1 is SGHTA and CDR2 FQGTGA. V lost 5 bases and J 0 bases, leaving 8 bases between the germline ends. CDR3 length equals 14 residues.

The CDR3 protein is CASSLSLRGSNQPQHF. DNA of the CDR3: TGTGCCAGCAGTTTATCTCTACGGGGAAGCAATCAGCCCCAGCATTTT. This chain links TRBV28 with TRBJ1-5; D is ambiguous. CDR3 size: 16 residues. Per germline, CDR1 MDHEN and CDR2 SYDVKM. Trimming stripped 1 base from V and 1 base from J, with 11 bases between.

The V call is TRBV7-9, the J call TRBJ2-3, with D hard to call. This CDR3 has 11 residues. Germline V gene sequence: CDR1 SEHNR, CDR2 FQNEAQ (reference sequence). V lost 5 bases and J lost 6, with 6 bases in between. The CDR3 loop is CASSTRDTQYF. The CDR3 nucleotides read TGTGCCAGCAGCACCCGGGATACGCAGTATTTT.

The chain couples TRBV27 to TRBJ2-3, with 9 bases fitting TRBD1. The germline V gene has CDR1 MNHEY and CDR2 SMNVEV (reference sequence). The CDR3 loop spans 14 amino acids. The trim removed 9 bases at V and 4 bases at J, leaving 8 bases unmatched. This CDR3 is CASAEDRGSDTQYF. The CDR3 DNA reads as TGTGCCAGTGCGGAGGACAGGGGATCAGATACGCAGTATTTT.

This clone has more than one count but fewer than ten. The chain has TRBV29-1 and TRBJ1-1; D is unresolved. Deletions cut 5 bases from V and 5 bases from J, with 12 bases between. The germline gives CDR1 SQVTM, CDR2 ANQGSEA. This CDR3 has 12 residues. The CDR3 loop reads CSVTDQLTEAFF. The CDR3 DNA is TGCAGCGTTACAGATCAACTGACTGAAGCTTTCTTT.

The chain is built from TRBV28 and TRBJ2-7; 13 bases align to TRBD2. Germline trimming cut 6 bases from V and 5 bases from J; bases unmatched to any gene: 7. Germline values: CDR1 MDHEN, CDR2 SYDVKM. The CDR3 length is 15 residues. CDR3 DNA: TGTGCCAGCAGGGACGGGGGACTAGCGGGAAACGAGCAGTACTTC. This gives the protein CASRDGGLAGNEQYF.

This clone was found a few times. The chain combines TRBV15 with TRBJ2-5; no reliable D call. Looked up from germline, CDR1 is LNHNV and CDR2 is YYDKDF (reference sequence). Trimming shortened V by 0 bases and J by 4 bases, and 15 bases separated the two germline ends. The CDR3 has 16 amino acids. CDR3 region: CATSRDNYGYAETQYF. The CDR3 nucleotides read TGTGCCACCAGCAGAGATAACTATGGGTACGCAGAGACCCAGTACTTC.

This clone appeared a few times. Here the CDR3 reads CASNPGGAAYEQYF. The CDR3 DNA reads TGTGCCAGCAACCCGGGAGGGGCAGCCTACGAGCAGTACTTC. The chain recombines TRBV7-9 with TRBJ2-7; 8 bases are a match to TRBD2. The CDR3 totals 14 residues. The V gene end was trimmed by 7 bases and the J gene end by 2 bases; junction bases not matched to a gene: 7. Germline-derived CDR1 and CDR2 are SEHNR and FQNEAQ (reference sequence).

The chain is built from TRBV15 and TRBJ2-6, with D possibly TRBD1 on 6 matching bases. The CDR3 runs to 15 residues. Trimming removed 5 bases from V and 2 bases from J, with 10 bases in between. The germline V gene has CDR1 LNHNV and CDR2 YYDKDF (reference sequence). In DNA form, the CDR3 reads TGTGCCACCAGCTATGGACAGCCTGGGGCCAACGTCCTGACTTTC. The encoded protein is CATSYGQPGANVLTF.

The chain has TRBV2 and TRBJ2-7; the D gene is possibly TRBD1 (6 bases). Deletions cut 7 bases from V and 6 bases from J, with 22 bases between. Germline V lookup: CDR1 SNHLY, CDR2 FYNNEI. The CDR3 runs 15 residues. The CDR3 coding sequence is TGTGCCAGCATTCCAACGACGGGTGGGGGCGGCGAGCAGTACTTC. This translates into CASIPTTGGGGEQYF. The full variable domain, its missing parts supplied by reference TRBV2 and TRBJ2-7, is EPEVTQTPSHQVTQMGQEVILRCVPISNHLYFYWYRQILGQKVEFLVSFYNNEISEKSEIFDDQFSVERPDGSNFTLKIRSTKLEDSAMYFCASIPTTGGGGEQYFGPGTRLTVT.

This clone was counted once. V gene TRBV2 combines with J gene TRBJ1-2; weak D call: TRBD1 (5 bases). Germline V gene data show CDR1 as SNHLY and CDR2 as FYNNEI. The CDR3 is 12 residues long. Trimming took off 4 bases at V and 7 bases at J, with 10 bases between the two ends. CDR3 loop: CASSVLGRGYTF. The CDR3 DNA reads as TGTGCCAGCAGTGTGCTGGGGCGTGGCTACACCTTC.

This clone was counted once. CDR3 in DNA: TGCGCCAGCATCGCTACCCCGGGACAGGGTCTGTCTGCGCAGTTCTTC. Its protein product is CASIATPGQGLSAQFF. V usage is TRBV5-1 and J usage is TRBJ2-1, with 9 bases that match TRBD1. The trim removed 6 bases at V and 12 bases at J, leaving 19 bases unmatched. The CDR3 has 16 residues. CDR1 and CDR2 (germline): SGHRS, YFSETQ. The full variable domain, completed using reference TRBV5-1 and TRBJ2-1, is KAGVTQTPRYLIKTRGQQVTLSCSPISGHRSVSWYQQTPGQGLQFLFEYFSETQRNKGNFPGRFSGRQFSNSRSEMNVSTLELGDSALYLCASIATPGQGLSAQFFGPGTRLTVL.

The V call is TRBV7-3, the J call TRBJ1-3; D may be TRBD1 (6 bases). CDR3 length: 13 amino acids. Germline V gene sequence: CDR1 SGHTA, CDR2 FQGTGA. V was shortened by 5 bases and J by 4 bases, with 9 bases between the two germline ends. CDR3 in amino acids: CASSQGQGNTIYF. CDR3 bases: TGTGCCAGCAGCCAAGGACAGGGAAACACCATATATTTT.

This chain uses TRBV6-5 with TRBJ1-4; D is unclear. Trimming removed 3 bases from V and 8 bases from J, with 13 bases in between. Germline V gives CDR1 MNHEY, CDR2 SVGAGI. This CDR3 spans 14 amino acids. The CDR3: CASSYGGLGEKLFF. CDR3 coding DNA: TGTGCCAGCAGTTATGGAGGGTTAGGGGAAAAACTGTTTTTT.

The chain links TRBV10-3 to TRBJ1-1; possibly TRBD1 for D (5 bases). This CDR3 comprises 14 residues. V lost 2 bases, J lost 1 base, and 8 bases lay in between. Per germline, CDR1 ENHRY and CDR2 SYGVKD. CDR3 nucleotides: TGTGCCATCAGTGAGACGGGGGAGAACACTGAAGCTTTCTTT. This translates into CAISETGENTEAFF.

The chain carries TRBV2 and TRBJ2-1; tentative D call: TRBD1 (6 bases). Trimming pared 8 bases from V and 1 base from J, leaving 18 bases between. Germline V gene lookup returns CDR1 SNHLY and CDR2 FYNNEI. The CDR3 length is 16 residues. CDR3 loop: CASGPEGTNSYNEQFF. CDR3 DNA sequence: TGTGCCAGCGGGCCTGAGGGGACAAATTCCTACAATGAGCAGTTCTTC.

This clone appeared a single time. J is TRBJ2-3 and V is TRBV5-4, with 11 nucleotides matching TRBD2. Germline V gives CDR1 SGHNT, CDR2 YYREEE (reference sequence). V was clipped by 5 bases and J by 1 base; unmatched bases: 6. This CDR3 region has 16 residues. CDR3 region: CASSIKLAGGTDTQYF. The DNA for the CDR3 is TGTGCCAGCAGTATTAAACTAGCGGGGGGCACAGATACGCAGTATTTT.

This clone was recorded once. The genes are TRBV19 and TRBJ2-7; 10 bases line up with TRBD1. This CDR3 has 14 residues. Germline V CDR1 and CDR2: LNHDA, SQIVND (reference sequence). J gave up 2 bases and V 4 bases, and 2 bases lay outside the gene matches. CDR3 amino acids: CASSKGQGTYEQYF. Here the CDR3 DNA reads TGTGCCAGTAGTAAGGGACAGGGGACCTACGAGCAGTACTTC. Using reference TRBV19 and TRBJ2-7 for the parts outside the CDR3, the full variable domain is DGGITQSPKYLFRKEGQNVTLSCEQNLNHDAMYWYRQDPGQGLRLIYYSQIVNDFQKGDIAEGYSVSREKKESFPLTVTSAQKNPTAFYLCASSKGQGTYEQYFGPGTRLTVT.

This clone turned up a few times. The CDR3 here is CASSPSIVGGQPQHF. The CDR3 nucleotides read TGTGCCAGCAGTCCCAGCATCGTGGGAGGCCAGCCCCAGCATTTT. This chain links TRBV6-5 with TRBJ1-5; no clear D. Per germline, CDR1 MNHEY and CDR2 SVGAGI. The germline V and J ends were trimmed by 5 bases and 7 bases, with 18 bases remaining between them. The CDR3 is 15 amino acids.

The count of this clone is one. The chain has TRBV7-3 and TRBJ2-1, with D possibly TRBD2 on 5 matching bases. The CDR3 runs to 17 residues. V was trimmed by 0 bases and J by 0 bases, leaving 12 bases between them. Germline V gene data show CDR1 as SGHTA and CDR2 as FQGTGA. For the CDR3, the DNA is TGTGCCAGCAGCTTAACGCCGCGAACTAGCTCCTACAATGAGCAGTTCTTC. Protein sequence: CASSLTPRTSSYNEQFF.

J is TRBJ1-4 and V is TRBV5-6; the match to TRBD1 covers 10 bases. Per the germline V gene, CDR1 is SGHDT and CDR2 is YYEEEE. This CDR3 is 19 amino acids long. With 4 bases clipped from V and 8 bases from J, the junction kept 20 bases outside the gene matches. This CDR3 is CASSTRRGQGTVGREKLFF. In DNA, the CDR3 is TGTGCCAGCAGCACCCGACGGGGACAGGGGACGGTGGGTAGAGAAAAACTGTTTTTT.

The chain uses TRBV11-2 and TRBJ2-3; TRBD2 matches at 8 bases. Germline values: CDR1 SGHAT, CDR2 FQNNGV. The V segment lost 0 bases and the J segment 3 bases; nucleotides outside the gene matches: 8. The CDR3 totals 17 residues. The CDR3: CASSLDLLAAATDTQYF. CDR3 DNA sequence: TGTGCCAGCAGCTTAGATCTACTAGCGGCCGCAACAGATACGCAGTATTTT.

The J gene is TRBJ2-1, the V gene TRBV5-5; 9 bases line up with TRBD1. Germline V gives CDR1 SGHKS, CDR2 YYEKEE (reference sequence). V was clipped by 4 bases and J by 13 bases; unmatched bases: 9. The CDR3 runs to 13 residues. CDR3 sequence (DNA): TGTGCCAGCAGCCCGTCCAGGGACAGGGTACAGTTCTTC. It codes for CASSPSRDRVQFF.

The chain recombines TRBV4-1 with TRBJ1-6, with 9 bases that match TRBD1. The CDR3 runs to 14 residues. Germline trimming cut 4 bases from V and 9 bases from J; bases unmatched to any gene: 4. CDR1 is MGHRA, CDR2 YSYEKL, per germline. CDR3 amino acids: CASSLGTGSSPLHF. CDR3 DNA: TGCGCCAGCAGCCTTGGGACAGGGAGTTCACCCCTCCACTTT.

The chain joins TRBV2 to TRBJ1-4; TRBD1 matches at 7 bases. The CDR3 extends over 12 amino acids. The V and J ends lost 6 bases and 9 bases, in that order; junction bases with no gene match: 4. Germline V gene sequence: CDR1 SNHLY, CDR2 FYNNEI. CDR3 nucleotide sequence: TGTGCCAGCAGCGACAGGGCGCAAAAACTGTTTTTT. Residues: CASSDRAQKLFF. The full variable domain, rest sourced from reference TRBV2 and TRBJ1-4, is EPEVTQTPSHQVTQMGQEVILRCVPISNHLYFYWYRQILGQKVEFLVSFYNNEISEKSEIFDDQFSVERPDGSNFTLKIRSTKLEDSAMYFCASSDRAQKLFFGSGTQLSVL.

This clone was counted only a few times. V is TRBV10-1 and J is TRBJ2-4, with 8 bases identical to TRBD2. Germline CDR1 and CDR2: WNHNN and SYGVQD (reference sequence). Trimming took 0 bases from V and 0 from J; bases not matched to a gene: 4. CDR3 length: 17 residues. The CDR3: CASSESKSGGAKNIQYF. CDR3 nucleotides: TGCGCCAGCAGTGAGTCGAAGAGCGGGGGAGCCAAAAACATTCAGTACTTC.

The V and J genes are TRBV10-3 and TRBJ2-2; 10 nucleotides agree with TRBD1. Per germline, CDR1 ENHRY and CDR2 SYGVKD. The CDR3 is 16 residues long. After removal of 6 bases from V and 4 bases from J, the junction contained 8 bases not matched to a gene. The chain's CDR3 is CAISTGTGVTTGELFF. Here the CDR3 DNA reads TGTGCCATCAGCACCGGGACAGGGGTAACCACCGGGGAGCTGTTTTTT.

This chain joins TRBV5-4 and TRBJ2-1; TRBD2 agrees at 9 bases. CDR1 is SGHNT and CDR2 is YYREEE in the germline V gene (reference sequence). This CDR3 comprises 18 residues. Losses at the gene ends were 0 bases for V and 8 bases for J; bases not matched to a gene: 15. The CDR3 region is CASSLGLSRRGGSDEQFF. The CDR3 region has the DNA TGTGCCAGCAGCTTGGGATTGAGTCGGCGGGGGGGCTCAGATGAGCAGTTCTTC.

CDR3 region: CASSIGLVGSGNTIYF. CDR3 DNA: TGTGCCAGTAGTATTGGGCTGGTTGGCTCTGGAAACACCATATATTTT. The chain carries TRBV19 and TRBJ1-3; D is unresolved. Deletions cut 3 bases from V and 0 bases from J, with 12 bases between. Germline CDR1 LNHDA, CDR2 SQIVND (reference sequence). CDR3 size: 16 residues.

DNA for the CDR3: TGTGCCAGCAGCCACAGGGGGCGAGTTACCGGGGAGCTGTTTTTT. Residues: CASSHRGRVTGELFF. This rearrangement joins TRBV13 to TRBJ2-2; 9 positions agree with TRBD1. Unmatched junction bases numbered 6, after V lost 5 bases and J lost 5 bases. This CDR3 region has 15 residues. The germline V gene has CDR1 PRHDT and CDR2 FYEKMQ (reference sequence).